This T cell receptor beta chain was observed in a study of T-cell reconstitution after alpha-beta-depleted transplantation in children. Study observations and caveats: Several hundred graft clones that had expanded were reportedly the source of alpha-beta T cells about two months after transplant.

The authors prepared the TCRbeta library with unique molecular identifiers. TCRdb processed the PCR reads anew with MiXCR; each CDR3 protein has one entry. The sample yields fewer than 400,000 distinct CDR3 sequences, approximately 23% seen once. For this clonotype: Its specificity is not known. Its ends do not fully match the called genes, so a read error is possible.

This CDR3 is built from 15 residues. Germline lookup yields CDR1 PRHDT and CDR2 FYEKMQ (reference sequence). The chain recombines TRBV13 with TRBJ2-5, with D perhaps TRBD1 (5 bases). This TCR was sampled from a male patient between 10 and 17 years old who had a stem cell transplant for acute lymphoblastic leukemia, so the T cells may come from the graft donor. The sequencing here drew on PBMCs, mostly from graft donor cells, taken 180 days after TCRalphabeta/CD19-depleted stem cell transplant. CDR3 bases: TGTGCCAGCAGCTTAAGGGGAAGTTGGGAAGACACCCAGTACTTC. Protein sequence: CASSLRGSWEDTQYF.